The rows below give T cell receptor beta chains drawn from one sample of a study of T-cell reconstitution after alpha-beta-depleted transplantation in children. TCRdb itself ran the PCR reads through MiXCR, one entry per CDR3 protein. The sample consists of 450,000 to 700,000 distinct CDR3 sequences, over 20% of them appearing once. The sample was PBMCs, taken before TCRalphabeta/CD19-depleted stem cell transplant. The receptor source for this set is a boy younger than two with Wiskott-Aldrich syndrome, due to receive a stem cell transplant. Each CDR3 is given with its conserved first and last residue. Fields, in order: J gene, clone size, D gene, CDR3 length, V gene, CDR3 protein, CDR3 DNA. A D gene is named only where the DNA matches it firmly. Size tells how often a clone was seen (once, few, many) or the class of an expanded clone, and some rows leave it out.

j_call: TRBJ2-2; clone_size: NA; d_call: TRBD2; cdr3_length: 17; v_call: TRBV19; cdr3_aa: CASSITAGLAGAGELFF; cdr3_nt: TGTGCCAGTAGCATTACGGCGGGACTAGCGGGAGCCGGGGAGCTGTTTTTT
j_call: TRBJ2-2; clone_size: NA; d_call: TRBD2; cdr3_length: 15; v_call: TRBV7-9; cdr3_aa: CASSFPGLAVGELFF; cdr3_nt: TGTGCCAGCAGCTTTCCGGGACTAGCTGTCGGGGAGCTGTTTTTT
j_call: TRBJ2-5; clone_size: few; d_call: NA; cdr3_length: 15; v_call: TRBV7-9; cdr3_aa: CASSPRTTGQETQYF; cdr3_nt: TGTGCCAGCAGCCCCCGTACTACAGGACAAGAGACCCAGTACTTC
j_call: TRBJ1-2; clone_size: few; d_call: TRBD1; cdr3_length: 14; v_call: TRBV20-1; cdr3_aa: CSASPDRGAYGYTF; cdr3_nt: TGCAGTGCTAGCCCGGACAGGGGGGCGTATGGCTACACCTTC
j_call: TRBJ2-7; clone_size: NA; d_call: NA; cdr3_length: 13; v_call: TRBV12-3/TRBV12-4; cdr3_aa: CASSLQPGREQYF; cdr3_nt: TGTGCCAGCAGTTTACAACCGGGTAGGGAGCAGTACTTC
j_call: TRBJ1-2; clone_size: few; d_call: TRBD1; cdr3_length: 15; v_call: TRBV20-1; cdr3_aa: CSAPPRDRVNYGYTF; cdr3_nt: TGCAGTGCCCCACCCCGGGACAGGGTTAACTATGGCTACACCTTC
j_call: TRBJ2-7; clone_size: NA; d_call: NA; cdr3_length: 15; v_call: TRBV5-1; cdr3_aa: CASSLAQGPSYEQYF; cdr3_nt: TGCGCCAGCAGCTTGGCCCAGGGGCCCTCCTACGAGCAGTACTTC
j_call: TRBJ2-3; clone_size: NA; d_call: NA; cdr3_length: 14; v_call: TRBV6-5; cdr3_aa: CASSYRGLADTQYF; cdr3_nt: TGTGCCAGCAGTTACCGGGGGTTAGCAGATACGCAGTATTTT
j_call: TRBJ2-1; clone_size: NA; d_call: NA; cdr3_length: 11; v_call: TRBV5-1; cdr3_aa: CASSLQGRQFF; cdr3_nt: TGCGCCAGCAGCTTGCAGGGGAGGCAGTTCTTC
j_call: TRBJ2-1; clone_size: NA; d_call: TRBD1; cdr3_length: 15; v_call: TRBV24-1; cdr3_aa: CATSAYRGPYNEQFF; cdr3_nt: TGTGCCACCAGCGCATACAGGGGGCCCTACAATGAGCAGTTCTTC
j_call: TRBJ1-1; clone_size: NA; d_call: NA; cdr3_length: 14; v_call: TRBV10-3; cdr3_aa: CAHQSGTSNTEAFF; cdr3_nt: TGTGCCCATCAGTCCGGGACATCGAACACTGAAGCTTTCTTT
j_call: TRBJ2-7; clone_size: few; d_call: TRBD1; cdr3_length: 15; v_call: TRBV28; cdr3_aa: CASSPRDRGTYEQYF; cdr3_nt: TGTGCCAGCAGTCCCCGGGACAGGGGAACCTACGAGCAGTACTTC
j_call: TRBJ2-1; clone_size: NA; d_call: TRBD1; cdr3_length: 13; v_call: TRBV12-3/TRBV12-4; cdr3_aa: CASNARTGYEQFF; cdr3_nt: TGTGCCAGCAACGCCCGGACAGGGTATGAGCAGTTCTTC
j_call: TRBJ2-1; clone_size: few; d_call: TRBD2; cdr3_length: 14; v_call: TRBV5-1; cdr3_aa: CASSLMTGGYEQFF; cdr3_nt: TGCGCCAGCAGCTTGATGACGGGAGGGTATGAGCAGTTCTTC